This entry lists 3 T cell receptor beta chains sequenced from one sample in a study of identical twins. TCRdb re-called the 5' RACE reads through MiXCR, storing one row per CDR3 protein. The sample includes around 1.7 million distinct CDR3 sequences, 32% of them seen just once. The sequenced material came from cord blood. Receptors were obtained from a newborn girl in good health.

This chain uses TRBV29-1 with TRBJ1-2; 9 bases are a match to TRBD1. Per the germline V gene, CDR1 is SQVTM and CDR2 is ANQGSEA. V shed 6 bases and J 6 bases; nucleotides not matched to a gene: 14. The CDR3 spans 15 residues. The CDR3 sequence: CSVTTGGFWRDGYTF. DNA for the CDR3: TGCAGCGTGACGACAGGGGGGTTTTGGCGCGATGGCTACACCTTC.

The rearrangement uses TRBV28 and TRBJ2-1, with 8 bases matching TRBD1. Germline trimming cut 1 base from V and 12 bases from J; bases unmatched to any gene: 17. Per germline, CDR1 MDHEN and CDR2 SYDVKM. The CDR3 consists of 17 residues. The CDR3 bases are TGTGCCAGCAGTTTATTAGGGCAATGGACAGGGATAAGGGTGCAGTTCTTC. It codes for CASSLLGQWTGIRVQFF.

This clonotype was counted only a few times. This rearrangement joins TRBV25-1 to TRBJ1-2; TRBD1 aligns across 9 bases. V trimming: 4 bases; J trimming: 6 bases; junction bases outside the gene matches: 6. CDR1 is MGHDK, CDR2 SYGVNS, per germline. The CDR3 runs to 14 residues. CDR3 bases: TGTGCCAGCAGTGCAACCGGGACAGGGAATGGCTACACCTTC. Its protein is CASSATGTGNGYTF.